This paragraph reports one T cell receptor beta chain. This sample is part of a study of blood T cell repertoires in COVID-19. In the study's own analysis: By means of reference gene primer amplification, nucleated cell counts were estimated. Sequenced by immunoSEQ multiplex PCR; TCRdb stores in-frame clones only, minus some. V and J calls and clone size come straight from that table; D and trimming were deduced from the DNA. This sample has 40,000 to 50,000 clones, with 89% found just once. Germline CDR1 reads LGHNA; CDR2 reads YSLEER. This CDR3 has 13 residues. V lost 0 bases, J lost 14 bases, and 16 bases lay in between.

This TCR was recovered from a man over 45 with active COVID-19. Source material: peripheral blood. The V and J genes are TRBV4-3 and TRBJ1-1; no definite D call. The CDR3 bases are TGCGCCAGCAGCCAAGATGGAGGAGGTTTCCAGTTCTTT. Amino acid sequence: CASSQDGGGFQFF.